This section outlines one T cell receptor beta chain sequence together with its context. Its antigen is currently unknown. The data are from a study of shared clonotypes between healthy human individuals. Looked up from germline, CDR1 is SNHLY and CDR2 is FYNNEI. The CDR3 extends over 14 amino acids. V lost 5 bases, J lost 5 bases, and 6 bases stayed unmatched. General study points: Across subsets, estimated richness was generally greater for naive than for memory populations.

The repertoire was sequenced with immunoSEQ multiplex PCR; TCRdb's copy has only in-frame clones and lacks some. The sample comprises 2.3 million or so clones, approximately 95% of which are singletons, and about 0.37% rests with the top ten. This receptor was taken from a man aged 18-30 years in good health. Some clones in this sample may be carry-over from other donors' samples. The chain links TRBV2 to TRBJ2-5, with TRBD2 matching 9 bases. The source material was naive CD4+ T cells from PBMCs. Subset in this sample: CD45RA+ positively selected. In DNA form, the CDR3 reads TGTGCCAGCAGTAATAGCGGGAGCTTGGAGACCCAGTACTTC. Its protein product is CASSNSGSLETQYF.